This is a list of T cell receptor beta chains from one sample in a study of technical replicates of blood from a few donors. Profiled with immunoSEQ multiplex PCR; TCRdb holds only in-frame clones, not every one. The repertoire holds tens of thousands of clones, with approximately 90% as singletons. The sample taken for sequencing was PBMCs. These receptor sequences come from a human donor in good health. Some clones in this sample may be carry-over from other donors' samples. The CDR3 runs from the conserved cysteine through the conserved F or W. A D gene is named only where the DNA matches it firmly. Some rows have no size entry. The others give once, few or many, or a class for an expanded clone.

j_call v_call d_call clone_size cdr3_aa cdr3_nt
TRBJ2-5 TRBV5-1 TRBD2 NA CASIGRRGEGETQYF TGCGCCAGCATAGGAAGGCGGGGGGAAGGCGAGACCCAGTACTTC
TRBJ2-5 TRBV7-9 TRBD2 NA CASSLGLAGSETQYF TGTGCCAGCAGCTTAGGGCTAGCGGGATCTGAGACCCAGTACTTC
TRBJ1-1 TRBV30 NA NA CAWRRQRNTEAFF TGTGCCTGGAGGAGGCAGAGGAACACTGAAGCTTTCTTT
TRBJ2-7 TRBV14 NA NA CASSPWGDHEQYF TGTGCCAGCAGCCCCTGGGGCGATCACGAGCAGTACTTC
TRBJ2-7 TRBV25-1 NA NA CASSPSMGGPYEQYF TGTGCCAGCTCCCCGAGTATGGGGGGGCCCTACGAGCAGTACTTC
TRBJ1-5 TRBV19 TRBD1 NA CASGQGARGHQPQHF TGTGCCTCTGGACAGGGGGCGAGGGGCCATCAGCCCCAGCATTTT
TRBJ1-1 TRBV2 TRBD1 NA CASSKQGVNTEAFF TGTGCCAGCAGCAAACAGGGGGTGAACACTGAAGCTTTCTTT
TRBJ1-2 TRBV29-1 NA few CSVDGEAGVGFGYGYTF TGCAGCGTTGATGGGGAGGCGGGGGTCGGTTTCGGCTATGGCTACACCTTC
TRBJ2-6 TRBV10-3 TRBD1 NA CAIRSTGGAGANVLTF TGTGCCATCAGGTCCACAGGGGGCGCTGGGGCCAACGTCCTGACTTTC
TRBJ2-7 TRBV5-1 TRBD1 NA CASSPGTGPEKYF TGCGCCAGCAGCCCCGGGACAGGGCCCGAAAAGTACTTC
TRBJ2-7 TRBV5-1 TRBD2 NA CAASPSGEPYEQYF TGCGCCGCATCCCCTAGCGGGGAGCCCTACGAGCAGTACTTC
TRBJ2-7 TRBV10-3 NA once CAIGAPSSYEQYF TGTGCCATCGGGGCACCCAGCTCCTACGAGCAGTACTTC
TRBJ2-7 TRBV7-8 NA NA CASSLRGSPYEQYF TGTGCCAGCAGCTTAAGGGGCTCTCCCTACGAGCAGTACTTC
TRBJ2-2 TRBV7-9 TRBD2 NA CASSLGLAGTGELFF TGTGCCAGCAGCTTGGGACTAGCGGGCACCGGGGAGCTGTTTTTT
TRBJ1-1 TRBV2 TRBD1 NA CASKLQGQTNTEAFF TGTGCCAGCAAGCTACAGGGACAGACGAACACTGAAGCTTTCTTT
TRBJ1-1 TRBV4-1 NA NA CASSHVTTEGSEAFF TGCGCCAGCAGCCATGTAACCACAGAGGGCTCTGAAGCTTTCTTT
TRBJ2-7 TRBV20-1 NA NA CSAARGEQYF TGCAGTGCTGCAAGAGGCGAGCAGTACTTC
TRBJ2-1 TRBV29-1 NA NA CSVLVLSSYNEQFF TGCAGCGTTCTGGTTCTTAGCTCCTACAATGAGCAGTTCTTC
TRBJ1-2 TRBV19 NA NA CASMDRFYGYTF TGTGCCAGTATGGACAGATTCTATGGCTACACCTTC
TRBJ2-2 TRBV4-3 TRBD2 NA CASQPSGGDPNTGELFF TGCGCCAGCCAACCGAGCGGGGGGGACCCGAACACCGGGGAGCTGTTTTTT
TRBJ2-3 TRBV4-1 NA NA CASSQSPRADTQYF TGCGCCAGCAGCCAATCCCCTAGAGCAGATACGCAGTATTTT
TRBJ1-1 TRBV5-4 TRBD1 once CASSLLDRENTEAFF TGTGCCAGCAGCTTGTTGGACAGGGAAAACACTGAAGCTTTCTTT
TRBJ2-6 TRBV6-5 NA NA CASSGTGANVLTF TGTGCCAGTAGCGGCACTGGGGCCAACGTCCTGACTTTC
TRBJ1-2 TRBV10-3 TRBD1 NA CAISGGTVYYGYTF TGTGCCATCAGTGGAGGGACAGTCTACTATGGCTACACCTTC
TRBJ2-3 TRBV18 NA NA CASSSPVPADTQYF TGTGCCAGCTCATCCCCGGTCCCGGCAGATACGCAGTATTTT
TRBJ1-1 TRBV19 NA NA CASIQTETNTEAFF TGTGCCAGTATTCAGACAGAGACAAACACTGAAGCTTTCTTT
TRBJ1-1 TRBV10-3 NA NA CAIRGGNTEAFF TGTGCCATCCGAGGGGGGAACACTGAAGCTTTCTTT
TRBJ2-7 TRBV5-6 TRBD1 NA CASSRDRVRAYEQYF TGTGCCAGCAGCAGGGACAGGGTACGAGCCTACGAGCAGTACTTC
TRBJ2-1 TRBV30 NA NA CAWSVRSEQFF TGTGCCTGGAGTGTACGTAGTGAGCAGTTCTTC
TRBJ2-2 TRBV15 NA NA CATKGRGTGELFF TGTGCCACCAAGGGGCGGGGCACCGGGGAGCTGTTTTTT
TRBJ1-6 TRBV4-2 NA NA CASSQEVRRDESPLHF TGTGCCAGCAGCCAAGAGGTTCGGAGGGACGAGTCACCCCTCCACTTT
TRBJ1-1 TRBV6-5 NA NA CASSYPGGQTEAFF TGTGCCAGCAGTTACCCCGGCGGGCAAACTGAAGCTTTCTTT
TRBJ2-3 TRBV4-3 NA once CASSHTTGDTQYF TGCGCCAGCAGCCATACCACAGGGGATACGCAGTATTTT
TRBJ2-5 TRBV4-3 TRBD2 NA CASSQDIWVAGSQETQYF TGCGCCAGCAGCCAAGATATCTGGGTAGCGGGGTCCCAAGAGACCCAGTACTTC
TRBJ1-2 TRBV5-1 NA NA CATREGHGYTF TGCGCCACCCGGGAGGGGCATGGCTACACCTTC
TRBJ2-3 TRBV7-2 TRBD2 NA CASSLTYIAGADTQYF TGTGCCAGCAGCTTAACATATATAGCGGGAGCCGATACGCAGTATTTT
TRBJ2-2 TRBV29-1 TRBD1 NA CSVDGIGGRELFF TGCAGCGTTGATGGGATAGGGGGCCGGGAGCTGTTTTTT
TRBJ1-1 TRBV4-2 NA NA CASSQDPGGSVTEAFF TGTGCCAGCAGCCAAGATCCGGGAGGGTCGGTAACTGAAGCTTTCTTT
TRBJ2-7 TRBV5-1 TRBD2 NA CASSTDPGLAYEQYF TGCGCCAGCAGCACTGATCCGGGACTAGCCTACGAGCAGTACTTC
TRBJ2-5 TRBV11-2 TRBD1 NA CASSLDGRQGETQYF TGTGCCAGCAGCTTAGATGGTCGACAGGGTGAGACCCAGTACTTC
TRBJ1-5 TRBV29-1 TRBD1 NA CSAGQGRQPQHF TGCAGCGCCGGACAGGGCCGTCAGCCCCAGCATTTT
TRBJ2-2 TRBV6-6 NA NA CASSYSSWTLTGELFF TGTGCCAGCAGTTACTCCTCCTGGACTCTCACCGGGGAGCTGTTTTTT
TRBJ1-6 TRBV18 NA NA CASSPGWQGDSPLHF TGTGCCAGCTCACCGGGGTGGCAGGGCGATTCACCCCTCCACTTT
TRBJ1-5 TRBV6-5 TRBD1 NA CASSYSNRGGQPQHF TGTGCCAGCAGTTACTCGAACAGGGGTGGCCAGCCCCAGCATTTT
TRBJ1-2 TRBV5-4 TRBD1 NA CASSMGQDPYYTF TGTGCCAGCAGCATGGGACAGGACCCTTACTACACCTTC
TRBJ1-1 TRBV29-1 TRBD1 once CSAQTGMNTEAFF TGCAGCGCACAGACAGGGATGAACACTGAAGCTTTCTTT
TRBJ1-5 TRBV7-9 NA NA CASSLGGQPQHF TGTGCCAGCAGCTTGGGAGGTCAGCCCCAGCATTTT
TRBJ1-4 TRBV6-6 TRBD1 NA CASRGTGGEEKLFF TGTGCCAGCAGGGGGACAGGGGGGGAGGAAAAACTGTTTTTT